The rows below give T cell receptor beta chains drawn from one sample of a study of cytomegalovirus exposure and HLA in healthy donors. TCRdb's table, derived via immunoSEQ multiplex PCR, lists solely in-frame clones and lacks some. The data show roughly 99,000 clones, about 80% seen once. What was sequenced was PBMCs. All receptors derive from a man between 25 and 39 years old in good health and CMV-seropositive. Each CDR3 is given with its conserved first and last residue. The order of the fields is D gene, J gene, clone size, V gene, CDR3 protein, CDR3 DNA. A D gene is named only where the DNA matches it firmly. Clone size, where shown, is once, few, many, or a class for clones that have expanded.

TRBD1	TRBJ1-2	NA	TRBV2	CASSGTGPDGYTF	TGTGCCAGCAGTGGGACAGGGCCAGATGGCTACACCTTC
NA	TRBJ2-5	NA	TRBV18	CASSPGRGKQETQYF	TGTGCCAGCTCACCGGGGCGGGGTAAACAAGAGACCCAGTACTTC
NA	TRBJ2-6	NA	TRBV6-1	CASSGRISGANGLTF	TGTGCCAGCAGTGGACGAATATCTGGGGCCAACGGCCTGACTTTC
NA	TRBJ2-3	NA	TRBV19	CASSIRTYTDTQYF	TGTGCCAGTAGTATAAGAACTTACACAGATACGCAGTATTTT
NA	TRBJ2-1	NA	TRBV5-4	CASSLQGGTGFDEQFF	TGTGCCAGCAGCCTCCAGGGTGGTACCGGTTTCGATGAGCAGTTCTTC
TRBD1	TRBJ1-1	NA	TRBV5-1	CASSRDRGTEAFF	TGCGCCAGCAGCCGGGACAGGGGCACTGAAGCTTTCTTT
NA	TRBJ1-6	NA	TRBV11-2	CASSLEGNGNSPLHF	TGTGCCAGCAGCCTGGAGGGGAACGGTAATTCACCCCTCCACTTT
NA	TRBJ1-5	NA	TRBV9	CASSAVRENQPQHF	TGTGCCAGCAGCGCGGTCAGGGAAAATCAGCCCCAGCATTTT
NA	TRBJ2-3	few	TRBV5-1	CASSLGGTDTQYF	TGCGCCAGCAGCTTGGGCGGCACAGATACGCAGTATTTT
NA	TRBJ2-5	NA	TRBV7-9	CASSLLAPTETQYF	TGTGCCAGCAGCCTACTTGCGCCCACAGAGACCCAGTACTTC
NA	TRBJ1-5	NA	TRBV19	CASTNRTDSYSNQPQHF	TGTGCCAGTACAAACCGGACAGATAGTTATAGCAATCAGCCCCAGCATTTT
NA	TRBJ1-1	NA	TRBV2	CASRKEGNTEAFF	TGTGCCAGCAGAAAAGAGGGGAACACTGAAGCTTTCTTT
TRBD2	TRBJ2-7	NA	TRBV5-1	CASSLTGLVDEQYF	TGCGCCAGCAGCCTAACGGGACTAGTGGACGAGCAGTACTTC
TRBD2	TRBJ2-7	once	TRBV10-3	CAISDPSGVPYEQYF	TGTGCCATCAGTGATCCTAGCGGGGTACCCTACGAGCAGTACTTC
TRBD1	TRBJ1-3	NA	TRBV5-4	CASSFDRGPGNTIYF	TGTGCCAGCAGCTTTGACAGGGGGCCTGGAAACACCATATATTTT
TRBD1	TRBJ2-7	NA	TRBV7-6	CASSTGTGITYEQYF	TGTGCCAGCAGCACAGGGACAGGGATTACCTACGAGCAGTACTTC
TRBD1	TRBJ1-1	NA	TRBV7-8	CASSLYGTGIFTEAFF	TGTGCCAGCAGCTTATATGGGACAGGGATTTTTACTGAAGCTTTCTTT
TRBD2	TRBJ2-5	NA	TRBV19	CASSTGLAGGEETQYF	TGTGCCAGTAGTACCGGACTAGCGGGGGGCGAAGAGACCCAGTACTTC
NA	TRBJ2-5	NA	TRBV7-9	CASSRGGETQYF	TGTGCCAGCAGCCGCGGAGGTGAGACCCAGTACTTC
NA	TRBJ1-2	few	TRBV6-1	CASRRQRGDGYTF	TGTGCCAGCAGACGACAGCGGGGCGATGGCTACACCTTC
NA	TRBJ2-3	NA	TRBV5-1	CASSFGHTDTQYF	TGCGCCAGCAGCTTTGGACACACAGATACGCAGTATTTT
TRBD1	TRBJ2-1	NA	TRBV6-1	CASSAPGQGLEQFF	TGTGCCAGCAGTGCGCCGGGACAGGGTTTAGAGCAGTTCTTC
NA	TRBJ1-4	NA	TRBV5-1	CASSLDRRTNEKLFF	TGCGCCAGCAGCTTGGACAGGCGCACGAATGAAAAACTGTTTTTT
TRBD1	TRBJ1-1	NA	TRBV4-1	CASSQSPGQGALNAEAFF	TGCGCCAGCAGCCAGTCACCGGGACAGGGGGCTTTGAACGCTGAAGCTTTCTTT
TRBD1	TRBJ1-2	NA	TRBV9	CASSVGRGPWNGYTF	TGTGCCAGCAGCGTAGGAAGGGGGCCATGGAATGGCTACACCTTC
TRBD1	TRBJ2-3	NA	TRBV5-1	CASRFGDRGTDTQYF	TGCGCCAGCAGGTTCGGGGACAGGGGCACAGATACGCAGTATTTT
NA	TRBJ1-2	NA	TRBV5-1	CASSSGTLNYGYTF	TGCGCCAGCAGCTCCGGGACACTAAACTATGGCTACACCTTC
NA	TRBJ2-1	NA	TRBV5-1	CASSSDWAYNEQFF	TGCGCCAGCAGCTCCGACTGGGCCTACAATGAGCAGTTCTTC
NA	TRBJ2-4	NA	TRBV6-1	CASTRSADRRNIQYF	TGTGCCAGCACCCGGTCGGCGGATCGAAGAAACATTCAGTACTTC
NA	TRBJ1-2	NA	TRBV30	CAWSVHRVANYGYTF	TGTGCCTGGAGTGTACACCGGGTAGCTAACTATGGCTACACCTTC
NA	TRBJ1-4	NA	TRBV5-1	CASSGTGSVGEKLFF	TGCGCCAGCAGCGGAACCGGGTCTGTGGGTGAAAAACTGTTTTTT
TRBD1	TRBJ1-1	NA	TRBV2	CASTRLRTGLGTEAFF	TGTGCCAGCACCCGCCTACGGACAGGGCTGGGCACTGAAGCTTTCTTT
NA	TRBJ1-6	NA	TRBV2	CASSELGGLNSPLHF	TGTGCCAGCAGTGAGTTAGGAGGGCTGAATTCACCCCTCCACTTT
NA	TRBJ1-2	once	TRBV9	CASSLRREGYTF	TGTGCCAGCAGCCTAAGGAGGGAGGGCTACACCTTC
TRBD1	TRBJ1-2	NA	TRBV10-3	CASSGGADYGYTF	TGTGCCAGCTCAGGGGGCGCTGACTATGGCTACACCTTC
TRBD2	TRBJ2-3	NA	TRBV5-1	CASSSTGDYIDTQYF	TGCGCCAGCAGCTCCACCGGGGACTATATAGATACGCAGTATTTT
TRBD1	TRBJ2-2	NA	TRBV5-1	CASSAPGQPNTGELFF	TGCGCCAGCAGCGCTCCGGGACAGCCTAACACCGGGGAGCTGTTTTTT
TRBD1	TRBJ1-5	once	TRBV30	CACTGGDQPQHF	TGTGCCTGTACAGGGGGAGATCAGCCCCAGCATTTT
NA	TRBJ1-1	NA	TRBV18	CASSPKIGGRGNEAFF	TGTGCCAGCTCACCCAAAATAGGCGGCAGGGGTAATGAAGCTTTCTTT
NA	TRBJ1-5	few	TRBV6-1	CASSEGQQAQPQHF	TGTGCCAGCAGTGAAGGGCAACAGGCTCAGCCCCAGCATTTT
NA	TRBJ2-1	NA	TRBV7-7	CASSLRGGNEQFF	TGTGCTAGCAGCTTAAGAGGGGGCAATGAGCAGTTCTTC
TRBD1	TRBJ1-1	NA	TRBV19	CASSIDLVGQEAEAFF	TGTGCCAGTAGTATAGATTTGGTGGGACAGGAGGCCGAAGCTTTCTTT
NA	TRBJ1-5	NA	TRBV10-3	CATDRGGGNQPQHF	TGTGCCACGGACAGAGGGGGAGGCAATCAGCCCCAGCATTTT
NA	TRBJ1-1	NA	TRBV7-9	CSSSLVRGVEAFF	TGTTCCAGCAGCTTAGTCAGGGGTGTTGAAGCTTTCTTT
TRBD2	TRBJ2-3	NA	TRBV6-1	CASRERGTITDTQYF	TGTGCCAGCCGAGAGCGGGGGACAATCACAGATACGCAGTATTTT
TRBD1	TRBJ1-1	NA	TRBV30	CAWSVRTGVGTEAFF	TGTGCCTGGAGTGTCCGGACAGGGGTAGGAACTGAAGCTTTCTTT
NA	TRBJ2-5	NA	TRBV7-8	CASSPRLVGETQYF	TGTGCCAGCAGCCCTCGACTAGTAGGGGAGACCCAGTACTTC
TRBD2	TRBJ2-5	NA	TRBV2	CASRPSGVIETQYF	TGTGCCAGCAGACCTAGCGGGGTGATCGAGACCCAGTACTTC
NA	TRBJ2-7	NA	TRBV14	CASSQLLSYEQYF	TGTGCCAGCAGCCAACTCCTAAGCTACGAGCAGTACTTC
NA	TRBJ1-5	NA	TRBV25-1	CASSRDNSRPQHF	TGTGCCAGCAGCCGGGACAACAGCCGACCCCAGCATTTT
NA	TRBJ1-1	NA	TRBV27	CASRISQMNTEAFF	TGTGCCAGCAGGATCTCTCAGATGAACACTGAAGCTTTCTTT
NA	TRBJ2-4	NA	TRBV5-1	CASSLGTGMEDIQYF	TGCGCCAGCAGCTTGGGTACAGGGATGGAGGACATTCAGTACTTC
NA	TRBJ2-2	NA	TRBV6-5	CASRTGANTGELFF	TGTGCCAGCAGGACGGGGGCGAACACCGGGGAGCTGTTTTTT
TRBD2	TRBJ2-3	NA	TRBV7-9	CASSSWTSGAGTDTQYF	TGTGCCAGCAGCTCCTGGACTAGCGGGGCGGGCACAGATACGCAGTATTTT
NA	TRBJ2-7	NA	TRBV6-5	CASSYSSGIEQYF	TGTGCCAGCAGTTACTCCTCAGGGATTGAGCAGTACTTC
TRBD2	TRBJ2-1	NA	TRBV11-3	CASSWTSGGNYNEQFF	TGTGCCAGCAGCTGGACTAGCGGGGGCAACTACAATGAGCAGTTCTTC
NA	TRBJ2-3	NA	TRBV5-4	CASSLEAGTQYF	TGTGCCAGCAGCTTGGAGGCGGGTACGCAGTATTTT